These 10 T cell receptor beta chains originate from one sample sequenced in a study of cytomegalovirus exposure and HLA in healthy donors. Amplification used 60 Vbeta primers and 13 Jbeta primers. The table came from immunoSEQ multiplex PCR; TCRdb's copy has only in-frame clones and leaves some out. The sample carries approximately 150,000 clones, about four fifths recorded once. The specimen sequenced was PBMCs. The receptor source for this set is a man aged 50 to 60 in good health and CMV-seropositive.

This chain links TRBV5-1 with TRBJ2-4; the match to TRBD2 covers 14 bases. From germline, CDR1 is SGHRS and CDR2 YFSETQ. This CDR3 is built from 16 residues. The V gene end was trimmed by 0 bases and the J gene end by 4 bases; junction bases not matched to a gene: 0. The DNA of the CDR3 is TGCGCCAGCAGCTTGGGACTAGCGGGAGGGAAAAACATTCAGTACTTC. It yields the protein CASSLGLAGGKNIQYF.

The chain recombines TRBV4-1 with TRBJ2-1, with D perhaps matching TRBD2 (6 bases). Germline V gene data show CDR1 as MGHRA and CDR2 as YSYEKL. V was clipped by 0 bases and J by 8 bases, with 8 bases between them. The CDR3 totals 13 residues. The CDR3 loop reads CASSQEGRHEQFF. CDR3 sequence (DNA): TGCGCCAGCAGCCAAGAAGGGAGGCATGAGCAGTTCTTC.

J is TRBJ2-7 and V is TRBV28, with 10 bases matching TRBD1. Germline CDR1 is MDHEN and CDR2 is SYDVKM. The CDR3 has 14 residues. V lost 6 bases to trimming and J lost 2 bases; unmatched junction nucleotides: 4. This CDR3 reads CASSRDRGAYEQYF. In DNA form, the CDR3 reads TGTGCCAGCAGCAGGGACAGGGGCGCCTACGAGCAGTACTTC. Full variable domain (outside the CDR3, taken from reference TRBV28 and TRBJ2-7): DVKVTQSSRYLVKRTGEKVFLECVQDMDHENMFWYRQDPGLGLRLIYFSYDVKMKEKGDIPEGYSVSREKKERFSLILESASTNQTSMYLCASSRDRGAYEQYFGPGTRLTVT.

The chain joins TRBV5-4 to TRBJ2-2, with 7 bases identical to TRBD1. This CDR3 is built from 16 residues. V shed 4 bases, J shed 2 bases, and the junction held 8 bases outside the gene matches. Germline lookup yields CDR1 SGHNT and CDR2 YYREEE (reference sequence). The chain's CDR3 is CASSKDRSANTGELFF. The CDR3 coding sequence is TGTGCCAGCAGCAAGGACAGGAGTGCTAACACCGGGGAGCTGTTTTTT.

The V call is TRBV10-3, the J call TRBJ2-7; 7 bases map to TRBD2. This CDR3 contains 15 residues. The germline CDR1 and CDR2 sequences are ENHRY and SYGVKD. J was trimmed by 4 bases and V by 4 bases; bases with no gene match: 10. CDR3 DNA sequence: TGTGCCATCAGTGGTGCCGGGACTAAGAATTACGAGCAGTACTTC. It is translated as CAISGAGTKNYEQYF.

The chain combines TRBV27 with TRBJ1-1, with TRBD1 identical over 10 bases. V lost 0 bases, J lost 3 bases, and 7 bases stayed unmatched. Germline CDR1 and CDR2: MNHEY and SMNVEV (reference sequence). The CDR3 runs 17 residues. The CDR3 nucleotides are TGTGCCAGCAGTTTATCCGGGACAGGGGCCTGGTACACTGAAGCTTTCTTT. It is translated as CASSLSGTGAWYTEAFF.

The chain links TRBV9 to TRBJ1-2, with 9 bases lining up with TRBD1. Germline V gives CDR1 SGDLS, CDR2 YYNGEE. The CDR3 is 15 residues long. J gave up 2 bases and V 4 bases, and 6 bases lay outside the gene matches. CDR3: CASSPGTGRNYGYTF. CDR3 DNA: TGTGCCAGCAGCCCAGGGACAGGGAGGAACTATGGCTACACCTTC.

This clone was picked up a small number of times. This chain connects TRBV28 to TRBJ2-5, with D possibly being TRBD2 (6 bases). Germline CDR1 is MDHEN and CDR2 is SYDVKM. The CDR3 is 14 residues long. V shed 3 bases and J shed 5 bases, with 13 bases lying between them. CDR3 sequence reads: CASSFIRDFETQYF. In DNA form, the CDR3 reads TGTGCCAGCAGTTTTATCCGGGACTTTGAGACCCAGTACTTC. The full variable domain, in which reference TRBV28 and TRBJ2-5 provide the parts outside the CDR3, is DVKVTQSSRYLVKRTGEKVFLECVQDMDHENMFWYRQDPGLGLRLIYFSYDVKMKEKGDIPEGYSVSREKKERFSLILESASTNQTSMYLCASSFIRDFETQYFGPGTRLLVL.

The CDR3 region is CSVEDPARSAYGYGYTF. CDR3 DNA sequence: TGCAGCGTTGAAGATCCGGCGAGGTCAGCCTACGGGTATGGCTACACCTTC. The chain uses TRBV29-1 and TRBJ1-2; D not certain. This CDR3 has 17 residues. Trimming shortened V by 0 bases and J by 5 bases, and 22 bases separated the two germline ends. Germline CDR1 and CDR2: SQVTM and ANQGSEA.

Here the CDR3 reads CASSLGDSYNEQFF. The CDR3 DNA follows: TGTGCCAGCAGCTTAGGGGACAGCTACAATGAGCAGTTCTTC. V usage is TRBV11-3 and J usage is TRBJ2-1, with TRBD1 matching 7 bases. J gave up 3 bases and V 1 base, and 0 bases lay outside the gene matches. Germline V lookup: CDR1 SGHNT, CDR2 YENEEA. The CDR3 is 14 residues long.